This T cell receptor beta chain was captured in a study of CD8 T cells in Susac syndrome. Peripheral blood CD8+ and CD4+ T cells were profiled by TCR beta sequencing. Negative isolation yielded CD4+ and CD8+ T cells, and FACS enriched TEMRA cells. After extraction with the RNeasy kit, 0.5 to 1 ug of the RNA was reverse transcribed using random hexamers. Coverage of TCR beta CDR3 amplification by immunoSEQ multiplex PCR extended to 54 Vbeta and 13 Jbeta. TCRdb recomputed calls from the immunoSEQ multiplex PCR reads with MiXCR, one row per CDR3 protein. The data contain about 200,000 distinct CDR3 sequences, more than 85% of them seen just once; the ten biggest clones take up roughly 0.13%. This clonotype has a single count. The sequence derives from a human donor with multiple sclerosis. Specimen: CD8+ T cells from PBMCs.

In DNA, the CDR3 is TGTGCCAGCAGTTCGTACCGAGCGAGTTCCTACAATGAGCAGTTCTTC. It is translated as CASSSYRASSYNEQFF. V usage is TRBV27 and J usage is TRBJ2-1; unclear D gene. This CDR3 has 16 amino acids. V lost 4 bases and J 1 base, leaving 14 bases between the germline ends. CDR1 is MNHEY and CDR2 is SMNVEV in the germline V gene (reference sequence).